This T cell receptor beta chain was identified in a study of blood T cell repertoires in COVID-19. Assay: immunoSEQ multiplex PCR; the TCRdb copy retains only in-frame clones and omits some. The sample gives tens of thousands of clones, around 84% of which show up once; more than 10% is in the top ten. The ends were cut back, 0 bases at V and 1 base at J, with 5 bases in the middle. Per the germline V gene, CDR1 is SGHDT and CDR2 is YYEEEE. The CDR3 has 15 residues. Sequenced sample: peripheral blood. The source is a human donor in a cohort sampled during active COVID-19. This chain connects TRBV5-6 to TRBJ2-6, with TRBD2 as a possible D gene (5 bases). Here the CDR3 DNA reads TGTGCCAGCAGCTTGGCGGGGTCTGGGGCCAACGTCCTGACTTTC. Protein product: CASSLAGSGANVLTF.